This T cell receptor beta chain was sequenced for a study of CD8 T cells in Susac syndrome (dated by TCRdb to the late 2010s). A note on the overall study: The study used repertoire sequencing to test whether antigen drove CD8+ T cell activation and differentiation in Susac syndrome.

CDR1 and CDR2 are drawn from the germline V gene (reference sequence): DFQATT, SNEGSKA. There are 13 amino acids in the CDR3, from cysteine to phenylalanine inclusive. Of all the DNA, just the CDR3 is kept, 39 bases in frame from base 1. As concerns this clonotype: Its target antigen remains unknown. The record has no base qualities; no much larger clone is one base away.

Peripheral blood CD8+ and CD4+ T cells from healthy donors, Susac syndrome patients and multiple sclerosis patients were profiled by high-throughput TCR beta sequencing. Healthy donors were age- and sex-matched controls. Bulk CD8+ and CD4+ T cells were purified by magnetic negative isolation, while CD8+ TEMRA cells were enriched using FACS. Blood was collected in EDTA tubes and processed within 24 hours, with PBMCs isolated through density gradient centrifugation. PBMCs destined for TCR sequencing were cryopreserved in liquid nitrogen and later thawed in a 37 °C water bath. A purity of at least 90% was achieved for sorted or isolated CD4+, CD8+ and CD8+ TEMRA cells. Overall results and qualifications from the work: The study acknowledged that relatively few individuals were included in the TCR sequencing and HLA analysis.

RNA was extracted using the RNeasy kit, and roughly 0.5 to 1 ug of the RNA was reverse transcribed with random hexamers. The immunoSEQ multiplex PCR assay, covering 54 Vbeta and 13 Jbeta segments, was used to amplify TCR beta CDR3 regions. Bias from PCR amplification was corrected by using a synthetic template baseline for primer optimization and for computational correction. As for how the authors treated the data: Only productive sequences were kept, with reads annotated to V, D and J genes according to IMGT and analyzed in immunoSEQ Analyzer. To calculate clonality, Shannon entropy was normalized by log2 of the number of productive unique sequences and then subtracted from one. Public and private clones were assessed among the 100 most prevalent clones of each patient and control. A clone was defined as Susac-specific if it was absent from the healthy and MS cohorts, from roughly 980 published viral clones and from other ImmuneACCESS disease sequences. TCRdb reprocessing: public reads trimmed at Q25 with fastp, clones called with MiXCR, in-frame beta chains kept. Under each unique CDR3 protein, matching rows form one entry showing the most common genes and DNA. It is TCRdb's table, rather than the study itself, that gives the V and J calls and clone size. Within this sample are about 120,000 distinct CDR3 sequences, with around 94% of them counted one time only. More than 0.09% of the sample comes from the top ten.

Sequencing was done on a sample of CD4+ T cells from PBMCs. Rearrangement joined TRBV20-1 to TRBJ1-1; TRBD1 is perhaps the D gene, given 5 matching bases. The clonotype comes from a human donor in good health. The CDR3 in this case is CRGGGDLNTEAFF. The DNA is TGCAGGGGCGGGGGGGATTTAAACACTGAAGCTTTCTTT.